The present T cell receptor (beta chain) was sequenced within a study of CD8 T cells in ankylosing spondylitis. Broader study findings: Ankylosing spondylitis blood appeared to be characterized by a TCR beta motif of eight highly homologous variants. Reported data indicate significant enrichment of disease-linked clones within matched ankylosing spondylitis synovial fluid.

As the method for making TCR beta libraries, quantitative 5'-RACE with molecular barcodes was used. TCRdb processed the 5' RACE reads anew with MiXCR; each CDR3 protein has one entry. The table shows some 700,000 distinct CDR3 sequences, with roughly 20% occurring only once. In its sample, this clonotype was seen a few times. Its antigen remains unknown. V was pared by 6 bases and J by 6 bases, with 13 bases of the junction left unmatched. CDR1 is DFQATT, CDR2 SNEGSKA, per germline (reference sequence). This CDR3 comprises 15 residues. The sequenced sample was blood, either unsorted or a sorted T cell fraction (not recorded which). The TCR originated in a male donor with ankylosing spondylitis. The gene calls are TRBV20-1 and TRBJ2-1; TRBD2 aligns across 8 bases. As DNA, the CDR3 is TGCAGTGCCAACCGAGCGGGACTAGGGGGCAATGAGCAGTTCTTC. Protein product: CSANRAGLGGNEQFF.